Given below is one TCR beta chain in context. Antigen: not known. The CDR3 ends on some other residue instead of the conserved phenylalanine or tryptophan, so this is likely a read error. The sample is drawn from a study of T cell repertoires in cytomegalovirus infection. About the study: Evidence of both CMV infection and a matching HLA type came from public TCR beta signatures.

TCRdb re-called the reads through MiXCR, storing one row per CDR3 protein. The sample holds some 600,000 distinct CDR3 sequences, more than 20% seen once. The V gene's germline CDR1 is MNHNS and CDR2 SASEGT. The CDR3 is made up of 13 amino acids. After removal of 8 bases from V and 9 bases from J, the junction contained 11 bases not matched to a gene. General observations from the study: Identification of carriers of CMV plus the relevant HLA was achieved through cumulative public TCR beta family frequency. HLA-C-restricted CMV-specific TCR beta clonotypes were dominant in the ex vivo response.

The sequencing input was CD8+ T cells from PBMCs. The chain uses TRBV6-1 and TRBJ2-7; 9 nucleotides line up with TRBD1. The clonotype originates from a human donor in good health (CMV status not recorded). Some clones in this sample may be carry-over from other donors' samples. In nucleotides, the CDR3 is TGTGCCAGCCTGGTGGGACAGGGAATGGGGCAGTACTAC. This encodes CASLVGQGMGQYY.